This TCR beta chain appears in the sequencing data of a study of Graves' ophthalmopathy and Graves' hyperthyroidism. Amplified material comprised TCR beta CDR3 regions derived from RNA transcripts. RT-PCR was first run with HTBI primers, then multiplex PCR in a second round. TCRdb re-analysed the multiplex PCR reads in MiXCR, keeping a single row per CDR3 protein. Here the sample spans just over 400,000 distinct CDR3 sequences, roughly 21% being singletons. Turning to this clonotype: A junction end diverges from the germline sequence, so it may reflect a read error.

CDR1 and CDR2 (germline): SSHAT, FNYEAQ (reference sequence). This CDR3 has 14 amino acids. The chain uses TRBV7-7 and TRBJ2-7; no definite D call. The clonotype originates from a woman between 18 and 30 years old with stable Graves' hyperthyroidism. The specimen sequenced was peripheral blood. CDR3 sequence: CASSFRSRSYEQYF. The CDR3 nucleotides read TGTGCTAGCAGCTTCCGATCCCGTTCTTACGAGCAGTACTTC.